This T cell receptor beta chain was found in a study of T cell changes during pregnancy in multiple sclerosis. CDR1 is SGHRS, CDR2 YFSETQ, per germline. The CDR3 spans 14 residues. The V and J ends lost 4 bases and 2 bases, in that order; junction bases with no gene match: 5. The data were produced by immunoSEQ multiplex PCR, yet TCRdb's version contains in-frame clones alone and is incomplete. The sample consists of about 40,000 clones, around 89% of them appearing once. The origin of this receptor is a female donor with multiple sclerosis, enrolled in a pregnancy study. The chain carries TRBV5-1 and TRBJ2-5; TRBD1 matches 7 bases. This specimen was CD4+ T cells from peripheral blood mononuclear cells, taken after pregnancy. CDR3 amino acids: CASSQGQQQETQYF. The CDR3 nucleotides read TGCGCCAGCAGCCAGGGACAGCAACAAGAGACCCAGTACTTC.